This entry lists 29 T cell receptor beta chains sequenced from one sample in a study of shared clonotypes between healthy human individuals. Produced via immunoSEQ multiplex PCR; TCRdb's table is partial and in-frame only. The sample gives about a million clones, approximately 70% of which show up once; approximately 1.5% is in the top ten. Sequences were obtained from memory CD4+ T cells sorted from blood. Subset defined: CD45RA-negative fraction. All receptors derive from a man between 18 and 35 years old in good health.

The V and J genes are TRBV30 and TRBJ2-5; 11 bases line up with TRBD1. The last part of the DNA fits TRBJ2-7 better; the J call may be wrong. The CDR3 is 15 amino acids. CDR1 GTSNPN and CDR2 SVGIG come from the germline V gene (reference sequence). The CDR3 region has the DNA TGTGCCTGGAGACGGACAGGGGGCCTTACTTACGAGCAGTACTTC. Protein product: CAWRRTGGLTYEQYF.

This chain uses TRBV4-3 with TRBJ1-2, with TRBD1 as a possible D gene (5 bases). The ends were cut back, 0 bases at V and 4 bases at J, with 12 bases in the middle. CDR3 size: 15 residues. Germline values: CDR1 LGHNA, CDR2 YSLEER. The CDR3: CASSQEYGGSYGYTF. The CDR3 DNA is TGCGCCAGCAGCCAAGAGTACGGGGGTAGCTATGGCTACACCTTC.

This chain joins TRBV5-1 and TRBJ1-3, with 7 nucleotides matching TRBD1. The germline V gene encodes CDR1 SGHRS and CDR2 YFSETQ. The CDR3 runs to 13 residues. V was clipped by 7 bases and J by 4 bases; unmatched bases: 5. The chain's CDR3 is CASHTGDGNTIYF. CDR3 in DNA: TGCGCCAGCCATACAGGGGACGGAAACACCATATATTTT.

This chain uses TRBV2 with TRBJ1-4, with 7 nucleotides matching TRBD1. CDR3 length: 15 amino acids. V lost 6 bases to trimming and J lost 4 bases; unmatched junction nucleotides: 8. CDR1 is SNHLY and CDR2 is FYNNEI in the germline V gene. The CDR3, as DNA: TGTGCCAGCAGCGTTCGGACAGGCAATAATGAAAAACTGTTTTTT. Encoded protein: CASSVRTGNNEKLFF.

Worth noting for this clone: An end of the junction does not agree with germline; a read error may underlie this. The chain is built from TRBV7-2 and TRBJ2-7; TRBD1 is a possible D gene (6 bases). The CDR3 runs 13 residues. Germline values: CDR1 SGHTA, CDR2 FQGNSA. Here the CDR3 reads CAGRQGSSYEQYF. The CDR3, as DNA: TGTGCCGGCAGGCAGGGGAGCTCCTACGAGCAGTACTTC.

The genes are TRBV14 and TRBJ2-2; D gene uncertain. Germline V gene sequence: CDR1 SGHDN, CDR2 FVKESK. The CDR3 runs 13 residues. V was trimmed by 2 bases and J by 5 bases, leaving 6 bases between them. The CDR3 region is CASSQLGTGELFF. In DNA, the CDR3 is TGTGCCAGCAGCCAACTGGGGACCGGGGAGCTGTTTTTT.

This chain links TRBV5-1 with TRBJ2-1; TRBD2 matches at 10 bases. Germline-derived CDR1 and CDR2 are SGHRS and YFSETQ. The CDR3 is made up of 17 amino acids. The V segment lost 4 bases and the J segment 0 bases; nucleotides outside the gene matches: 7. Written as DNA, the CDR3 is TGCGCCAGCAGCCCGGAGGCTAGCGGGAGCTCCTACAATGAGCAGTTCTTC. Amino acid sequence: CASSPEASGSSYNEQFF.

The chain joins TRBV6-1 to TRBJ1-6; 8 nucleotides agree with TRBD1. Per the germline V gene, CDR1 is MNHNS and CDR2 is SASEGT. V was clipped by 2 bases and J by 9 bases; unmatched bases: 3. This CDR3 spans 14 amino acids. The CDR3 sequence: CASSENRGSSPLHF. The CDR3, as DNA: TGTGCCAGCAGTGAAAACAGGGGGTCTTCACCCCTCCACTTT.

The V call is TRBV28, the J call TRBJ1-1; 8 positions agree with TRBD1. Trimming removed 7 bases from V and 3 bases from J; junction bases left unmatched: 10. Germline V gene sequence: CDR1 MDHEN, CDR2 SYDVKM. This CDR3 has 15 residues. CDR3: CASTLRGQRDTEAFF. The CDR3 nucleotides are TGTGCCAGCACCCTCAGGGGGCAGAGAGACACTGAAGCTTTCTTT. Supplemented by reference TRBV28 and TRBJ1-1, the full variable domain reads DVKVTQSSRYLVKRTGEKVFLECVQDMDHENMFWYRQDPGLGLRLIYFSYDVKMKEKGDIPEGYSVSREKKERFSLILESASTNQTSMYLCASTLRGQRDTEAFFGQGTRLTVV.

CDR3 DNA sequence: TGTGCCAGCAGCTTTCACAGAGACACTGAAGCTTTCTTT. Translated, it gives CASSFHRDTEAFF. The chain links TRBV7-9 to TRBJ1-1; no firm D call. The V gene's germline CDR1 is SEHNR and CDR2 FQNEAQ (reference sequence). The CDR3 loop spans 13 amino acids. V was shortened by 3 bases and J by 3 bases, with 8 bases between the two germline ends.

The chain links TRBV6-5 to TRBJ2-1, with 7 positions matching TRBD2. This CDR3 spans 15 amino acids. With V trimmed by 5 bases and J by 7 bases, 11 bases remained unmatched. CDR1 is MNHEY, CDR2 SVGAGI, per germline. This CDR3 is CASSRDHGGSNEQFF. The CDR3 DNA reads TGTGCCAGCAGTCGGGACCACGGGGGGTCAAATGAGCAGTTCTTC.

V usage is TRBV6-6 and J usage is TRBJ1-6; tentatively, D is TRBD1 (6 bases). The ends were cut back, 7 bases at V and 6 bases at J, with 19 bases in the middle. Germline V gives CDR1 MNHNY, CDR2 SVGAGI (reference sequence). The CDR3 has 16 residues. DNA of the CDR3: TGTGCCAGCACCCCGGGGGGCGGCGGCCTTAATTCACCCCTCCACTTT. This sequence encodes CASTPGGGGLNSPLHF.

The genes are TRBV7-9 and TRBJ2-6; 10 positions agree with TRBD1. The length of the CDR3 is 17 residues. Germline values: CDR1 SEHNR, CDR2 FQNEAQ (reference sequence). V trimming: 5 bases; J trimming: 0 bases; junction bases outside the gene matches: 4. In nucleotides, the CDR3 is TGTGCCAGCAGCCAGGACAGGGGGTACTCTGGGGCCAACGTCCTGACTTTC. Its protein is CASSQDRGYSGANVLTF.

J is TRBJ1-2 and V is TRBV19; the D is unclear. CDR1 is LNHDA, CDR2 SQIVND, per germline (reference sequence). CDR3 length: 15 residues. The ends were cut back, 2 bases at V and 1 base at J, with 11 bases in the middle. CDR3 coding DNA: TGTGCCAGTAGTATAACCTGGTCGGATAACTATGGCTACACCTTC. Translating it yields CASSITWSDNYGYTF.

The genes are TRBV5-5 and TRBJ2-2, with 7 bases matching TRBD2. Germline CDR1 SGHKS, CDR2 YYEKEE (reference sequence). V lost 4 bases to trimming and J lost 0 bases; unmatched junction nucleotides: 3. The CDR3 runs 15 residues. In DNA form, the CDR3 reads TGTGCCAGCAGCCCTGGGACTACGAACACCGGGGAGCTGTTTTTT. Protein: CASSPGTTNTGELFF.

Concerning this clone: Within the sample, other DNA sequences also encode this same CDR3. V and J are TRBV12-5 and TRBJ2-1; D not certain. The CDR3 contains 13 residues. Trimming took 0 bases from V and 9 from J, leaving 9 bases between them. Germline V gene lookup returns CDR1 LGHNT and CDR2 FRNRAP. CDR3 protein: CASGLVPGPEQFF. CDR3 in DNA: TGTGCTAGTGGTTTGGTCCCCGGGCCTGAGCAGTTCTTC. The full variable domain, its missing parts supplied by reference TRBV12-5 and TRBJ2-1, is DARVTQTPRHKVTEMGQEVTMRCQPILGHNTVFWYRQTMMQGLELLAYFRNRAPLDDSGMPKDRFSAEMPDATLATLKIQPSEPRDSAVYFCASGLVPGPEQFFGPGTRLTVL.

The CDR3 spells CASSVQGDSNQPQHF. CDR3 coding DNA: TGCGCCAGCAGCGTCCAGGGGGATAGCAATCAGCCCCAGCATTTT. This chain connects TRBV5-1 to TRBJ1-5; 7 nucleotides line up with TRBD1. There are 15 residues in the CDR3. The ends lost 4 bases at V and 0 bases at J; junction bases unmatched: 4. CDR1 and CDR2 from the germline V gene are SGHRS and YFSETQ.

The chain employs TRBV15 and TRBJ2-5, with 8 bases aligning to TRBD1. From germline, CDR1 is LNHNV and CDR2 YYDKDF (reference sequence). This CDR3 is 14 amino acids long. The V gene end was trimmed by 3 bases and the J gene end by 7 bases; junction bases not matched to a gene: 7. CDR3 amino acids: CATSRDRDAGTQYF. The CDR3 nucleotides read TGTGCCACCAGCAGGGACAGGGATGCGGGGACCCAGTACTTC.

This clone has only a few counts. The chain recombines TRBV5-4 with TRBJ1-6; 10 bases match TRBD1. The CDR3 contains 15 residues. Per the germline V gene, CDR1 is SGHNT and CDR2 is YYREEE (reference sequence). V dropped 3 bases and J dropped 6; count of bases not matched to a gene: 3. The DNA for the CDR3 is TGTGCCAGCAGCTCAGGGGACAGGGGTAATTCACCCCTCCACTTT. Its translation: CASSSGDRGNSPLHF.

In its sample, this clone was seen a few times. This sequence joins TRBV10-3 and TRBJ2-5; D is uncertain. Looked up from germline, CDR1 is ENHRY and CDR2 is SYGVKD. V was shortened by 0 bases and J by 4 bases, with 6 bases between the two germline ends. The CDR3 runs 13 residues. CDR3 nucleotides: TGTGCCATCAGTGAGTCCAGAACAGAGACCCAGTACTTC. Protein product: CAISESRTETQYF.

The rearrangement links TRBV9 to TRBJ2-1, with TRBD2 identical over 14 bases. This CDR3 is built from 18 residues. Germline V gene data show CDR1 as SGDLS and CDR2 as YYNGEE. V lost 4 bases, J lost 6 bases, and 12 bases stayed unmatched. The CDR3: CASSRDFAGTSGGNEQFF. In DNA form, the CDR3 reads TGTGCCAGCAGCAGAGACTTCGCCGGGACTAGCGGGGGCAATGAGCAGTTCTTC.

The genes are TRBV10-1 and TRBJ2-3, with 9 bases fitting TRBD1. The CDR3 totals 14 residues. Germline V gene lookup returns CDR1 WNHNN and CDR2 SYGVQD (reference sequence). Trimming took 10 bases from V and 8 from J; bases not matched to a gene: 13. CDR3 residues: CATKPGQGVGTQYF. CDR3 bases: TGCGCCACCAAGCCGGGACAGGGTGTAGGTACGCAGTATTTT.

This rearrangement joins TRBV28 to TRBJ2-7; 10 bases align to TRBD1. The V and J ends lost 5 bases and 2 bases, in that order; junction bases with no gene match: 6. Germline V gives CDR1 MDHEN, CDR2 SYDVKM. CDR3 size: 15 residues. CDR3 bases: TGTGCCAGCAGTGAGACAGGGGGCCGGACCTACGAGCAGTACTTC. Its translation is CASSETGGRTYEQYF.

This clone was observed once. At the DNA level, this CDR3 is encoded by other sequences in the same sample as well. The chain uses TRBV6-5 and TRBJ2-7; D gene unclear. Trimming shortened V by 7 bases and J by 2 bases, and 12 bases separated the two germline ends. The CDR3 runs to 13 residues. The germline V gene has CDR1 MNHEY and CDR2 SVGAGI. This CDR3 reads CASTSPATYEQYF. CDR3 nucleotides: TGTGCCAGCACGTCACCAGCCACCTACGAGCAGTACTTC.

The DNA for the CDR3 is TGTGCCAGCAGTGTCTCGGACAGCTCTGGAAACACCATATATTTT. Amino acids: CASSVSDSSGNTIYF. V and J are TRBV28 and TRBJ1-3; D perhaps matches TRBD1 (6 bases). Germline V gene lookup returns CDR1 MDHEN and CDR2 SYDVKM. The CDR3 is 15 residues long. Trimming pared 5 bases from V and 0 bases from J, leaving 11 bases between. The entire variable domain, with the rest obtained from reference TRBV28 and TRBJ1-3, is as follows: DVKVTQSSRYLVKRTGEKVFLECVQDMDHENMFWYRQDPGLGLRLIYFSYDVKMKEKGDIPEGYSVSREKKERFSLILESASTNQTSMYLCASSVSDSSGNTIYFGEGSWLTVV.

This clone was counted once. The V gene is TRBV10-3, the J gene TRBJ2-2; D may be TRBD1 or TRBD2 (6 bases each). Germline CDR1 is ENHRY and CDR2 is SYGVKD. This CDR3 is built from 15 residues. V was shortened by 10 bases and J by 1 base, with 16 bases between the two germline ends. The CDR3 nucleotides are TGTGCCACAAGAGGGGGGACTCAGAACACCGGGGAGCTGTTTTTT. This sequence encodes CATRGGTQNTGELFF.

The genes are TRBV6-4 and TRBJ2-1; TRBD2 agrees at 9 bases. CDR1 is MRHNA and CDR2 is SNTAGT in the germline V gene. This CDR3 contains 17 residues. J was trimmed by 1 base and V by 6 bases; bases with no gene match: 10. The CDR3 reads CASSHGAGGPSYNEQFF. The CDR3 nucleotides are TGTGCCAGCAGCCACGGGGCGGGAGGGCCATCCTACAATGAGCAGTTCTTC.

The chain has TRBV30 and TRBJ1-2; possible D gene TRBD1, 6 bases. Germline CDR1 GTSNPN, CDR2 SVGIG (reference sequence). Between the trimmed V and J ends, which lost 4 bases and 8 bases, there was a span of 20 bases. This CDR3 has 14 amino acids. CDR3: CAWTFGGQGLGYTF. In nucleotides, the CDR3 is TGTGCCTGGACATTTGGGGGCCAGGGCCTCGGCTACACCTTC. Based on the CDR3 plus reference TRBV30 and TRBJ1-2, the full variable domain is SQTIHQWPATLVQPVGSPLSLECTVEGTSNPNLYWYRQAAGRGLQLLFYSVGIGQISSEVPQNLSASRPQDRQFILSSKKLLLSDSGFYLCAWTFGGQGLGYTFGSGTRLTVV.

In its sample, this clone was seen a few times. Likely a read error: the CDR3 ends without its conserved phenylalanine or tryptophan. The limits of the CDR3 on the DNA are not certain, so only TCRdb's listed CDR3 is given. The V gene is TRBV21-1, the J gene TRBJ1-6. TRBV21-1 is a documented pseudogene. Both ends counted, the CDR3 spans 9 residues. The CDR3 reads CASSNQRGA.